A selection of T cell receptor beta chains follows, all from one sample in a study of CD8+ T cells in alopecia areata. Clones were sequenced by immunoSEQ multiplex PCR, and TCRdb holds only the in-frame ones, with some missing. The sample shows over 30,000 clones, around three quarters of them seen only once. The sample consisted of NKG2D-low CD8+ T cells sorted from blood. These receptor sequences come from a human donor with alopecia areata. Each CDR3 is given with its conserved first and last residue. The order of the fields is V gene, D gene, clone size, J gene, CDR3 protein, CDR3 DNA. D genes are given only for firm matches. Clone size appears in some rows only: once, few, many, or a class for an expanded clone.

>TRBV5-6|-|-|TRBJ2-2
CASSLFDSGGELFF
TGTGCCAGCAGCTTGTTTGACTCTGGCGGGGAGCTGTTTTTT
>TRBV14|TRBD1|few|TRBJ2-3
CASSQEGGEADTQYF
TGTGCCAGCAGCCAGGAAGGGGGCGAGGCAGATACGCAGTATTTT
>TRBV29-1|-|-|TRBJ2-7
CSVGGGTAPSYEQYF
TGCAGCGTTGGGGGGGGGACAGCACCTTCCTACGAGCAGTACTTC
>TRBV19|-|few|TRBJ2-4
CATTSGTPFRDKNIQYF
TGTGCCACAACTTCGGGGACCCCGTTCCGCGACAAAAACATTCAGTACTTC
>TRBV28|TRBD1|few|TRBJ2-7
CASRDRIPYEQYF
TGTGCCAGCAGGGACAGGATTCCCTACGAGCAGTACTTC
>TRBV5-1|-|once|TRBJ2-7
CASSLDHTYEQYF
TGCGCCAGCAGCTTGGATCATACCTACGAGCAGTACTTC
>TRBV4-3|-|few|TRBJ2-3
CASSQVVGPDTQYF
TGCGCCAGCAGCCAAGTCGTGGGGCCAGATACGCAGTATTTT
>TRBV20-1|-|-|TRBJ2-1
CSAPGVNEQFF
TGCAGTGCTCCAGGGGTCAATGAGCAGTTCTTC
>TRBV29-1|-|-|TRBJ2-1
CSVEFTLALNEQFF
TGCAGCGTTGAATTCACACTGGCCCTAAATGAGCAGTTCTTC
>TRBV27|-|-|TRBJ2-7
CASSLRWDSNSYEQYF
TGTGCCAGCAGTCTAAGATGGGACTCCAACTCCTACGAGCAGTACTTC
>TRBV11-2|-|once|TRBJ2-3
CASSLGGGHTDTQYF
TGTGCCAGCAGCTTAGGCGGGGGCCACACAGATACGCAGTATTTT
>TRBV7-9|TRBD1|-|TRBJ2-7
CASSPDREYYEQYF
TGTGCCAGCAGCCCAGACAGGGAGTACTACGAGCAGTACTTC
>TRBV29-1|-|-|TRBJ1-1
CSVVGGNTEAFF
TGCAGCGTTGTCGGGGGGAACACTGAAGCTTTCTTT
>TRBV7-9|TRBD1|few|TRBJ2-7
CASSSGTEYEQYF
TGTGCCAGCAGCTCCGGGACAGAATACGAGCAGTACTTC
>TRBV23-1|-|-|TRBJ1-2
CASSQGRRFIYGYTF
TGCGCCAGCAGTCAGGGGCGGAGGTTTATCTACGGCTACACCTTC
>TRBV6-5|TRBD1|-|TRBJ2-7
CASSPTGNSYEQYF
TGTGCCAGCAGTCCGACAGGGAACTCCTACGAGCAGTACTTC
>TRBV6-4|-|-|TRBJ2-6
CASSEGSSGANVLTF
TGTGCCAGCAGTGAGGGCAGCTCTGGGGCCAACGTCCTGACTTTC
>TRBV7-2|-|once|TRBJ1-2
CASSADRSYGYTF
TGTGCCAGCAGCGCCGACAGGAGCTATGGCTACACCTTC
>TRBV14|-|-|TRBJ1-2
CASSQVSTGHTSYGYTF
TGTGCCAGCAGCCAAGTTAGCACAGGGCACACTTCATACGGCTACACCTTC
>TRBV7-9|-|-|TRBJ2-2
CASSPVLAGVDGELFF
TGTGCCAGCAGCCCCGTTCTTGCCGGAGTGGACGGGGAGCTGTTTTTT
>TRBV29-1|-|-|TRBJ2-1
CSASSDSYNEQFF
TGCAGCGCATCGAGCGACTCCTACAATGAGCAGTTCTTC
>TRBV29-1|-|-|TRBJ2-7
CSVGVDNYEQYF
TGCAGCGTCGGAGTTGACAACTACGAGCAGTACTTC
>TRBV7-9|-|-|TRBJ1-1
CASSGGIGRMNTEAFF
TGTGCCAGCAGCGGTGGGATCGGACGTATGAACACTGAAGCTTTCTTT
>TRBV27|TRBD1|-|TRBJ1-1
CASRLTGGYTEAFF
TGTGCCAGCAGGCTGACAGGGGGGTATACTGAAGCTTTCTTT
>TRBV29-1|-|-|TRBJ2-5
CSVEVVGLETQYF
TGCAGCGTTGAGGTAGTAGGGCTGGAGACCCAGTACTTC
>TRBV7-9|TRBD2|-|TRBJ2-5
CASSPSGGAFETQYF
TGTGCCAGCAGCCCCTCGGGGGGGGCGTTCGAGACCCAGTACTTC
>TRBV9|TRBD2|-|TRBJ2-7
CASSVGGGPNEQYF
TGTGCCAGCAGCGTAGGCGGGGGGCCCAACGAGCAGTACTTC
>TRBV7-9|-|few|TRBJ2-3
CASRTLDSTQYF
TGTGCCAGCAGAACCCTCGATAGTACGCAGTATTTT